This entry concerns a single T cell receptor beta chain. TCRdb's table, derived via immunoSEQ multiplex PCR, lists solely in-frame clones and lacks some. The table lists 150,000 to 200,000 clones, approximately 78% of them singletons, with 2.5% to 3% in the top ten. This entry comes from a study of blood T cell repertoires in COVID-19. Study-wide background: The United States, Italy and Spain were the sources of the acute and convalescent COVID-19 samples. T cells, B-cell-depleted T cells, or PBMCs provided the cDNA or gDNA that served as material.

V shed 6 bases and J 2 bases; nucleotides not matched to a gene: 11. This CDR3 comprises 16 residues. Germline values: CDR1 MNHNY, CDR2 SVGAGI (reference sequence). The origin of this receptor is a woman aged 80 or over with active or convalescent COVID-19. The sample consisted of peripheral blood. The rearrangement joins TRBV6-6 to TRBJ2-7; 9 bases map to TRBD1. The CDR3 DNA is TGTGCCAGCAGAGCTCACTGGGGACAGGGAGCCTACGAGCAGTACTTC. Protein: CASRAHWGQGAYEQYF.